One sample yielded the 25 T cell receptor beta chains listed below, sequenced in a study of shared clonotypes between healthy human individuals. Profiled with immunoSEQ multiplex PCR; TCRdb holds only in-frame clones, not every one. Seen here are over 1.5 million clones, 95% to 99% observed once, and the top ten hold about 0.4%. The specimen was naive CD4+ T cells sorted from blood. Subset here: CD45RA+ positively selected. The receptors originated from a man aged 30 to 39 in good health.

The rearrangement joins TRBV2 to TRBJ2-3; D perhaps matches TRBD2 (5 bases). V was shortened by 6 bases and J by 2 bases, with 15 bases between the two germline ends. Germline CDR1 and CDR2: SNHLY and FYNNEI. This CDR3 region has 15 residues. The CDR3: CASSDLARHTDTQYF. In nucleotides, the CDR3 is TGTGCCAGCAGCGATTTAGCGCGGCACACAGATACGCAGTATTTT.

This chain connects TRBV5-1 to TRBJ1-1; no firm D call. The V gene lost 7 bases and the J gene lost 4 bases, with 17 bases spanning the gap. The germline gives CDR1 SGHRS, CDR2 YFSETQ. The CDR3 contains 14 residues. The CDR3 spells CASRHAGLGTEAFF. The DNA of the CDR3 is TGCGCCAGCCGGCATGCTGGGTTGGGCACTGAAGCTTTCTTT.

The chain recombines TRBV28 with TRBJ1-5; D remains unclear. Trimming removed 6 bases at V and 4 bases at J, with 7 bases between. Looked up from germline, CDR1 is MDHEN and CDR2 is SYDVKM. The CDR3 sequence is 12 residues long. The CDR3, as DNA: TGTGCCAGCAGGGCATTAAATCAGCCCCAGCATTTT. Its translation: CASRALNQPQHF. Full variable domain (remainder filled in from reference TRBV28 and TRBJ1-5): DVKVTQSSRYLVKRTGEKVFLECVQDMDHENMFWYRQDPGLGLRLIYFSYDVKMKEKGDIPEGYSVSREKKERFSLILESASTNQTSMYLCASRALNQPQHFGDGTRLSIL.

The gene calls are TRBV5-1 and TRBJ2-1; the match to TRBD2 covers 12 bases. V dropped 0 bases and J dropped 1; count of bases not matched to a gene: 8. The CDR3 is 19 residues long. The V gene's germline CDR1 is SGHRS and CDR2 YFSETQ. The CDR3 nucleotides read TGCGCCAGCAGCTTGGATGCAAGACTAGCGGGAGTGTCCTACAATGAGCAGTTCTTC. This gives the protein CASSLDARLAGVSYNEQFF.

The genes are TRBV6-5 and TRBJ1-2; D call uncertain. Germline CDR1 and CDR2: MNHEY and SVGAGI. Trimming took 7 bases from V and 10 from J, leaving 16 bases between them. The CDR3 sequence is 12 residues long. The CDR3 sequence is CASTESGRNYTF. CDR3 nucleotide sequence: TGTGCCAGCACCGAATCCGGGAGAAACTACACCTTC.

This chain connects TRBV9 to TRBJ2-2; tentatively, D is TRBD2 (5 bases). Germline values: CDR1 SGDLS, CDR2 YYNGEE. CDR3 length: 15 residues. Trimming left V 4 bases short and J 1 base short, with 11 bases between. The chain's CDR3 is CASSRARGNTGELFF. DNA of the CDR3: TGTGCCAGCAGCCGGGCACGGGGGAACACCGGGGAGCTGTTTTTT.

This chain uses TRBV15 with TRBJ2-3; D may be TRBD1 or TRBD2 (5 bases each). This CDR3 region has 16 residues. Trimming shortened V by 3 bases and J by 2 bases, and 15 bases separated the two germline ends. Germline CDR1 is LNHNV and CDR2 is YYDKDF (reference sequence). In nucleotides, the CDR3 is TGTGCCACCAGCAGGACCGGGACGACTAACACAGATACGCAGTATTTT. It yields the protein CATSRTGTTNTDTQYF.

In DNA form, the CDR3 reads TGTGCCAGCAGCTTAAATGAGGGAGCATTCTCCTACGAGCAGTACTTC. It translates to CASSLNEGAFSYEQYF. The V call is TRBV11-2, the J call TRBJ2-7; TRBD2 is a possible D gene (5 bases). This CDR3 contains 16 residues. V lost 2 bases and J 0 bases, leaving 14 bases between the germline ends. Germline V lookup: CDR1 SGHAT, CDR2 FQNNGV. Based on the CDR3 plus reference TRBV11-2 and TRBJ2-7, the full variable domain is EAGVAQSPRYKIIEKRQSVAFWCNPISGHATLYWYQQILGQGPKLLIQFQNNGVVDDSQLPKDRFSAERLKGVDSTLKIQPAKLEDSAVYLCASSLNEGAFSYEQYFGPGTRLTVT.

This chain links TRBV4-3 with TRBJ2-7, with D unresolved. The V end lost 0 bases, the J end lost 3 bases, and 12 bases lay between the germline ends. Germline V CDR1 and CDR2: LGHNA, YSLEER. The CDR3 loop spans 15 amino acids. The CDR3 DNA sequence: TGCGCCAGCAGCCAAGATAAGCTTGGCGGCTACGAGCAGTACTTC. This gives the protein CASSQDKLGGYEQYF.

The rearrangement uses TRBV7-6 and TRBJ2-5; the D gene could be TRBD1 or TRBD2 (5 bases each). The V end lost 0 bases, the J end lost 3 bases, and 8 bases lay between the germline ends. The CDR3 extends over 14 amino acids. Per germline, CDR1 SGHVS and CDR2 FNYEAQ. The CDR3 DNA reads as TGTGCCAGCAGCTTAGCGGTGGGGGAAGAGACCCAGTACTTC. It is translated as CASSLAVGEETQYF.

The chain recombines TRBV5-1 with TRBJ1-4; no reliable D call. Trimming took 0 bases from V and 5 from J, leaving 5 bases between them. The CDR3 is made up of 13 amino acids. CDR1 is SGHRS and CDR2 is YFSETQ in the germline V gene. In DNA, the CDR3 is TGCGCCAGCAGCTTGGGATGGAATGAAAAACTGTTTTTT. This gives the protein CASSLGWNEKLFF.

The chain recombines TRBV6-1 with TRBJ2-5; TRBD2 matches 8 bases. After removal of 7 bases from V and 5 bases from J, the junction contained 12 bases not matched to a gene. Per the germline V gene, CDR1 is MNHNS and CDR2 is SASEGT. The CDR3 extends over 15 amino acids. For the CDR3, the DNA is TGTGCCAGCATTTTAAGCCGGCGGGAGGTCGAGACCCAGTACTTC. It yields the protein CASILSRREVETQYF.

The V call is TRBV5-1, the J call TRBJ2-5, with 10 bases aligning to TRBD1. V lost 3 bases, J lost 6 bases, and 2 bases stayed unmatched. The germline gives CDR1 SGHRS, CDR2 YFSETQ. This CDR3 region has 13 residues. The CDR3 here is CASSWDRGKTQYF. CDR3 sequence (DNA): TGCGCCAGCAGCTGGGACAGGGGAAAGACCCAGTACTTC. Supplemented by reference TRBV5-1 and TRBJ2-5, the full variable domain reads KAGVTQTPRYLIKTRGQQVTLSCSPISGHRSVSWYQQTPGQGLQFLFEYFSETQRNKGNFPGRFSGRQFSNSRSEMNVSTLELGDSALYLCASSWDRGKTQYFGPGTRLLVL.

The chain uses TRBV15 and TRBJ1-4; possibly TRBD1 for D (6 bases). Germline CDR1 LNHNV, CDR2 YYDKDF (reference sequence). V shed 1 base and J shed 5 bases, with 11 bases lying between them. This CDR3 is 15 amino acids long. CDR3 loop: CATSRVYRENEKLFF. Here the CDR3 DNA reads TGTGCCACCAGCAGAGTTTACAGGGAGAATGAAAAACTGTTTTTT.

Regarding this clone: Other DNA sequences in the same sample also yield this CDR3. The chain recombines TRBV18 with TRBJ2-1, with 11 bases fitting TRBD2. V was pared by 6 bases and J by 3 bases, with 4 bases of the junction left unmatched. CDR3 length: 15 amino acids. CDR1 and CDR2 from the germline V gene are KGHSH and LQKENI. CDR3 DNA sequence: TGTGCCAGCTCCGAGCTAGCGGGAGGCTACAATGAGCAGTTCTTC. It codes for CASSELAGGYNEQFF. Together with reference TRBV18 and TRBJ2-1, the CDR3 gives the full variable domain: NAGVMQNPRHLVRRRGQEARLRCSPMKGHSHVYWYRQLPEEGLKFMVYLQKENIIDESGMPKERFSAEFPKEGPSILRIQQVVRGDSAAYFCASSELAGGYNEQFFGPGTRLTVL.

V is TRBV11-2 and J is TRBJ2-7, with 7 nucleotides matching TRBD2. The junction had 8 bases not matched to a gene; V was cut back by 6 bases and J by 3 bases. Germline CDR1 reads SGHAT; CDR2 reads FQNNGV. CDR3 length equals 14 residues. The CDR3 region has the DNA TGTGCCAGCAGTTCCCGACTAGCTAGCTACGAGCAGTACTTC. Protein sequence: CASSSRLASYEQYF.

The chain uses TRBV28 and TRBJ1-2, with 12 bases lining up with TRBD1. The trim removed 5 bases at V and 4 bases at J, leaving 14 bases unmatched. The CDR3 is made up of 18 amino acids. Germline V lookup: CDR1 MDHEN, CDR2 SYDVKM. As DNA, the CDR3 is TGTGCCAGCAGTCTGAACTTGTGGGGACAGGGGGCGCCCTATGGCTACACCTTC. Translation gives CASSLNLWGQGAPYGYTF.

The genes are TRBV2 and TRBJ2-5, with TRBD1 as a possible D gene (6 bases). Germline V lookup: CDR1 SNHLY, CDR2 FYNNEI. Trimming left V 5 bases short and J 1 base short, with 17 bases between. CDR3 length: 16 residues. CDR3 sequence reads: CASSPFRVGGQETQYF. The CDR3 DNA reads as TGTGCCAGCAGTCCCTTTCGGGTAGGGGGCCAAGAGACCCAGTACTTC.

This chain connects TRBV29-1 to TRBJ2-1; 9 bases map to TRBD1. CDR3 size: 14 residues. Germline CDR1 is SQVTM and CDR2 is ANQGSEA. V lost 7 bases to trimming and J lost 5 bases; unmatched junction nucleotides: 9. The CDR3 region has the DNA TGCAGCGCCATGGGGACAGGGAAGAACAATGAGCAGTTCTTC. It codes for CSAMGTGKNNEQFF.

The V and J genes are TRBV19 and TRBJ2-3; 12 bases line up with TRBD1. Per the germline V gene, CDR1 is LNHDA and CDR2 is SQIVND (reference sequence). V trimming: 3 bases; J trimming: 5 bases; junction bases outside the gene matches: 3. This CDR3 has 15 residues. The CDR3 spells CASSIGTGGGDTQYF. In DNA, the CDR3 is TGTGCCAGTAGTATCGGGACAGGGGGCGGAGATACGCAGTATTTT.

This chain joins TRBV11-2 and TRBJ2-3, with 9 bases identical to TRBD1. J was trimmed by 5 bases and V by 5 bases; bases with no gene match: 8. Germline-derived CDR1 and CDR2 are SGHAT and FQNNGV. This CDR3 region has 15 residues. CDR3 bases: TGTGCCAGCAGCCATCCGGGACAGGGAAAAGATACGCAGTATTTT. This codes for CASSHPGQGKDTQYF.

V usage is TRBV11-2 and J usage is TRBJ2-1; TRBD2 matches 9 bases. Germline CDR1 is SGHAT and CDR2 is FQNNGV. V was clipped by 0 bases and J by 9 bases; unmatched bases: 9. This CDR3 is 16 amino acids long. The chain's CDR3 is CASSLEGSGRVGEQFF. The DNA for the CDR3 is TGTGCCAGCAGCTTAGAAGGTAGCGGGAGAGTCGGTGAGCAGTTCTTC.

The chain is built from TRBV9 and TRBJ2-5; 8 bases are a match to TRBD2. V was clipped by 3 bases and J by 5 bases; unmatched bases: 6. The V gene's germline CDR1 is SGDLS and CDR2 YYNGEE. The CDR3 runs 14 residues. The CDR3 loop reads CASSATSVLETQYF. The CDR3 DNA follows: TGTGCCAGCAGCGCGACTAGCGTATTGGAGACCCAGTACTTC.

The chain combines TRBV10-2 with TRBJ2-1, with 10 positions matching TRBD2. The V gene end was trimmed by 6 bases and the J gene end by 4 bases; junction bases not matched to a gene: 6. Per the germline V gene, CDR1 is WSHSY and CDR2 is SAAADI. This CDR3 is 15 amino acids long. The CDR3 here is CASRGAGGPYNEQFF. As DNA, the CDR3 is TGCGCCAGCAGAGGAGCGGGAGGGCCTTACAATGAGCAGTTCTTC.

Worth noting for this clone: One end of the junction does not line up with germline, which may come from a read error. V gene TRBV2 combines with J gene TRBJ2-7; D remains unclear. This CDR3 is 12 amino acids long. The germline CDR1 and CDR2 sequences are SNHLY and FYNNEI. The CDR3 loop reads CAGRTDIDEQYF. For the CDR3, the DNA is TGTGCCGGCAGGACGGATATCGACGAGCAGTACTTC.